The 5 T cell receptor beta chains listed next were all sequenced from one sample in a study of cytomegalovirus exposure and HLA in healthy donors. PCR amplification relied on 60 Vbeta primers (plus 13 Jbeta primers). TCRdb keeps only in-frame clones here, not all; method: immunoSEQ multiplex PCR. The data show 110,000 or so clones, approximately 80% seen once. Sequencing was performed on PBMCs. These receptor sequences come from a middle-aged woman in good health and CMV-seropositive.

This chain links TRBV9 with TRBJ2-3; 9 bases map to TRBD2. The germline gives CDR1 SGDLS, CDR2 YYNGEE. The CDR3 length is 16 residues. V gave up 3 bases and J gave up 0 bases; unmatched junction bases: 5. The DNA for the CDR3 is TGTGCCAGCAGCGGTAGCGGGGGACGAAGCACAGATACGCAGTATTTT. Amino acids: CASSGSGGRSTDTQYF.

V gene TRBV7-2 combines with J gene TRBJ2-7, with 8 bases lining up with TRBD1. The trim removed 0 bases at V and 7 bases at J, leaving 8 bases unmatched. From germline, CDR1 is SGHTA and CDR2 FQGNSA. CDR3 length equals 15 residues. Here the CDR3 reads CASSLAWQGAGEQYF. In nucleotides, the CDR3 is TGTGCCAGCAGCTTAGCGTGGCAGGGGGCGGGGGAGCAGTACTTC.

The gene calls are TRBV5-1 and TRBJ2-6; tentative D call: TRBD1 (5 bases). Germline V gene data show CDR1 as SGHRS and CDR2 as YFSETQ. Trimming took off 5 bases at V and 0 bases at J, with 9 bases between the two ends. This CDR3 has 15 amino acids. This CDR3 is CASRSTGSGANVLTF. Here the CDR3 DNA reads TGCGCCAGCAGATCCACAGGCTCTGGGGCCAACGTCCTGACTTTC.

This chain uses TRBV5-4 with TRBJ2-5; 10 bases are shared with TRBD1. Losses at the gene ends were 3 bases for V and 4 bases for J; bases not matched to a gene: 9. Germline values: CDR1 SGHNT, CDR2 YYREEE (reference sequence). There are 16 residues in the CDR3. The CDR3 sequence: CASSSRGQGLGETQYF. DNA for the CDR3: TGTGCCAGCAGCTCGAGGGGACAGGGGTTGGGAGAGACCCAGTACTTC.

The rearrangement uses TRBV5-1 and TRBJ1-1; D remains unclear. This CDR3 has 14 residues. Germline CDR1 and CDR2: SGHRS and YFSETQ. V was shortened by 0 bases and J by 2 bases, with 8 bases between the two germline ends. The CDR3 protein is CASSLVGGNTEAFF. CDR3 nucleotides: TGCGCCAGCAGCTTGGTTGGCGGAAACACTGAAGCTTTCTTT. The full variable domain, completed using reference TRBV5-1 and TRBJ1-1, is KAGVTQTPRYLIKTRGQQVTLSCSPISGHRSVSWYQQTPGQGLQFLFEYFSETQRNKGNFPGRFSGRQFSNSRSEMNVSTLELGDSALYLCASSLVGGNTEAFFGQGTRLTVV.